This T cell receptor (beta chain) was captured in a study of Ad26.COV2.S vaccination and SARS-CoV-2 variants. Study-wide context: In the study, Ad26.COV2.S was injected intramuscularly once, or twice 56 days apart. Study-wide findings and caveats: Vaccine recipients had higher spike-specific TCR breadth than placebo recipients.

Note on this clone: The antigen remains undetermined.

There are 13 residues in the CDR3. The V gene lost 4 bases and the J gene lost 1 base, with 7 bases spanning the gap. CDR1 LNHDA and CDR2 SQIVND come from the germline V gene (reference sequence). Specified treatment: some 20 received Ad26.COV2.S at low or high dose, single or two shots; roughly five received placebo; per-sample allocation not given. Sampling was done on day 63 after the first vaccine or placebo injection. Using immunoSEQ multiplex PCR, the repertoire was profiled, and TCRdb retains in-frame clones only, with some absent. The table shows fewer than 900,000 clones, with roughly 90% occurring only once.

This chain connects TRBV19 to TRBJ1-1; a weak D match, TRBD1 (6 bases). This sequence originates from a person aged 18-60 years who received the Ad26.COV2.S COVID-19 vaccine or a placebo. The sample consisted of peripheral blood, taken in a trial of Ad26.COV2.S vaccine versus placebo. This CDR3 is CASSRGQNTEAFF. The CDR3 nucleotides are TGTGCCAGTAGTAGGGGGCAGAACACTGAAGCTTTCTTT.